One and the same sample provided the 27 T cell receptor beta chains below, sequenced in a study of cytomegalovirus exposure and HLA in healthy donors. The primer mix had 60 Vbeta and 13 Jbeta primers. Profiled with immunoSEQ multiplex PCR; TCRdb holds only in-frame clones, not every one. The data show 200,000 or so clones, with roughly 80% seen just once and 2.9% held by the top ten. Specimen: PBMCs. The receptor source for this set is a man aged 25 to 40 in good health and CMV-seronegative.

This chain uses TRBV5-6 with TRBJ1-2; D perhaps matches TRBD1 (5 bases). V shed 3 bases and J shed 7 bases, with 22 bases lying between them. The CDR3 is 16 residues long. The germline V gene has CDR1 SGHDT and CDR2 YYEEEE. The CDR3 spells CASSWGLVGQGPGYTF. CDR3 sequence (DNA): TGTGCCAGCAGCTGGGGTCTTGTGGGGCAGGGTCCTGGCTACACCTTC.

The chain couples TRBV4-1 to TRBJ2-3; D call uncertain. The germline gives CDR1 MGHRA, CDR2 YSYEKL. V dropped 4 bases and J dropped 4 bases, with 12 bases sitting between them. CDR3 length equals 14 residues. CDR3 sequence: CASSRVGDSDTQYF. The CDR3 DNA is TGCGCCAGCAGCCGCGTCGGTGATTCAGATACGCAGTATTTT.

The CDR3 bases are TGTGCCAGCAGCCCTACAGGGGACACTGAAGCTTTCTTT. Its protein is CASSPTGDTEAFF. The rearrangement links TRBV7-3 to TRBJ1-1; 7 bases are shared with TRBD1. The trim removed 5 bases at V and 3 bases at J, leaving 3 bases unmatched. Germline V gene sequence: CDR1 SGHTA, CDR2 FQGTGA. This CDR3 spans 13 amino acids. Looking up the rest from reference TRBV7-3 and TRBJ1-1 gives the full variable domain: GAGVSQTPSNKVTEKGKYVELRCDPISGHTALYWYRQSLGQGPEFLIYFQGTGAADDSGLPNDRFFAVRPEGSVSTLKIQRTERGDSAVYLCASSPTGDTEAFFGQGTRLTVV.

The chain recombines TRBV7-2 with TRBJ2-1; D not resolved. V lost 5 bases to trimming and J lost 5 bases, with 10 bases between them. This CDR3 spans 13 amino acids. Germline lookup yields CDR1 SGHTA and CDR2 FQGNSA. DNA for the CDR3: TGTGCCAGCAGCCGAGACTGGGACAATGAGCAGTTCTTC. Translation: CASSRDWDNEQFF.

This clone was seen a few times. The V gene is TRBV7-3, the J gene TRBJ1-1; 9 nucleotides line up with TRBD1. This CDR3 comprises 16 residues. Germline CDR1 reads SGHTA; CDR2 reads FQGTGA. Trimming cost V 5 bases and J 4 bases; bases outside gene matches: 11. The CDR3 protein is CASSRHPGQGGTEAFF. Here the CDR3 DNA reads TGTGCCAGCAGCCGCCACCCGGGACAGGGAGGCACTGAAGCTTTCTTT.

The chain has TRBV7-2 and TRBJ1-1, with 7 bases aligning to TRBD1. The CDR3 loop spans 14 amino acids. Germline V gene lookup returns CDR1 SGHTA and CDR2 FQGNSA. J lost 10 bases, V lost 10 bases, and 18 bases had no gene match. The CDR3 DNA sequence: TGTGCCACAAGCTTCTTACAGGGGCGAGGGACAGCTTTCTTT. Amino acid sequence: CATSFLQGRGTAFF.

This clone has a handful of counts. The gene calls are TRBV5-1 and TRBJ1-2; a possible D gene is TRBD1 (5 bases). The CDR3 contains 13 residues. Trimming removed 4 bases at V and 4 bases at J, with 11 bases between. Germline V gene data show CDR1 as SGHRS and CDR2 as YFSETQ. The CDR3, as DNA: TGCGCCAGCAGCCTTAACACAGGCTATGGCTACACCTTC. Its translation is CASSLNTGYGYTF.

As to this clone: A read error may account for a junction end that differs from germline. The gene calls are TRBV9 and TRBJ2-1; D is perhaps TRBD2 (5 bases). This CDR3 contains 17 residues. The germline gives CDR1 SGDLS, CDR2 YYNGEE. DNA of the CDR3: TGTGCCAGCAGCGTAAGCCCCGAGGGAAGGGTATACAATAAGCAGTTCTTC. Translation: CASSVSPEGRVYNKQFF. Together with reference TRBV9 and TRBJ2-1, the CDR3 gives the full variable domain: DSGVTQTPKHLITATGQRVTLRCSPRSGDLSVYWYQQSLDQGLQFLIQYYNGEERAKGNILERFSAQQFPDLHSELNLSSLELGDSALYFCASSVSPEGRVYNKQFFGPGTRLTVL.

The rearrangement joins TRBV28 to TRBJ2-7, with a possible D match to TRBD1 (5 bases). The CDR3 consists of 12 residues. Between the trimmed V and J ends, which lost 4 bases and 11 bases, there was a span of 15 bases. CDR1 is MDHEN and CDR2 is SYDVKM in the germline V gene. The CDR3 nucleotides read TGTGCCAGCAGTTCTCAGGGTATTGGGGAGTACTTC. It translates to CASSSQGIGEYF.

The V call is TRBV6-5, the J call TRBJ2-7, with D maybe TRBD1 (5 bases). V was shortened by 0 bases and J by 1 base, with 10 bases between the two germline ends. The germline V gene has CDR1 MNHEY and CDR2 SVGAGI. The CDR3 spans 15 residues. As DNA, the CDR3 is TGTGCCAGCAGTTACTCAACAGGAACGTCCTACGAGCAGTACTTC. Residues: CASSYSTGTSYEQYF.

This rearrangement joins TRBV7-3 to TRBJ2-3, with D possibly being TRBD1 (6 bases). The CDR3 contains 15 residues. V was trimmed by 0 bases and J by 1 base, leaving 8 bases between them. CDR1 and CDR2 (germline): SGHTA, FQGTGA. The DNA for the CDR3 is TGTGCCAGCAGCTTAACGGGGGCGGGCACAGATACGCAGTATTTT. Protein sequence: CASSLTGAGTDTQYF.

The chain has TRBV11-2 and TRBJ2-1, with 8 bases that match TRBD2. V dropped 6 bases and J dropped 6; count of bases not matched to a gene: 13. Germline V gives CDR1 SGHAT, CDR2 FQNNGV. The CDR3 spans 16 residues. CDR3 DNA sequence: TGTGCCAGCAGTCCAAGGGGAGCGGGGGTTTCCAATGAGCAGTTCTTC. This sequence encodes CASSPRGAGVSNEQFF.

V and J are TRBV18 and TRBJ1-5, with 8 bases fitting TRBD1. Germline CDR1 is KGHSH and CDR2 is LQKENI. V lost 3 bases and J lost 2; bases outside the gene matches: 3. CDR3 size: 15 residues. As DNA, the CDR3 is TGTGCCAGCTCACCCGACAGGGGAGGCAATCAGCCCCAGCATTTT. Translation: CASSPDRGGNQPQHF.

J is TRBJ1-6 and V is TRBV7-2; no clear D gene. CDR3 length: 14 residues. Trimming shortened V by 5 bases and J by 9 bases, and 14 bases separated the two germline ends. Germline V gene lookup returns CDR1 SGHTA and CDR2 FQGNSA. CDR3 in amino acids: CASSHIWRSSPLHF. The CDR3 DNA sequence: TGTGCCAGCAGCCACATATGGAGGAGTTCACCCCTCCACTTT.

The CDR3 sequence is CSDQKQGNIQPQHF. The CDR3 nucleotides are TGCAGCGACCAGAAACAGGGTAATATTCAGCCCCAGCATTTT. The rearrangement links TRBV29-1 to TRBJ1-5; a possible D gene is TRBD1 (6 bases). The CDR3 consists of 14 residues. Looked up from germline, CDR1 is SQVTM and CDR2 is ANQGSEA. V was trimmed by 7 bases and J by 6 bases, leaving 19 bases between them. The variable domain in full, with the rest retrieved from reference TRBV29-1 and TRBJ1-5, is SAVISQKPSRDICQRGTSLTIQCQVDSQVTMMFWYRQQPGQSLTLIATANQGSEATYESGFVIDKFPISRPNLTFSTLTVSNMSPEDSSIYLCSDQKQGNIQPQHFGDGTRLSIL.

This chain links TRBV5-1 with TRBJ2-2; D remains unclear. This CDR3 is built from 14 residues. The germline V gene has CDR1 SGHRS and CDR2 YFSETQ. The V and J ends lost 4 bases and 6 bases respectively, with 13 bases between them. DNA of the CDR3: TGCGCCAGCAGCCCCGGCAGGCTCGCCGGGGAGCTGTTTTTT. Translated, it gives CASSPGRLAGELFF.

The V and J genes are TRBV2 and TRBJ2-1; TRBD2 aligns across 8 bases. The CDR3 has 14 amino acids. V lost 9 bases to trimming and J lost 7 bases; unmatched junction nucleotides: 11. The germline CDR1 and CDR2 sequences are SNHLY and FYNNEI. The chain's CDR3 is CASSFGGEPNEQFF. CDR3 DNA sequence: TGTGCCAGTTCTTTCGGGGGGGAACCGAATGAGCAGTTCTTC.

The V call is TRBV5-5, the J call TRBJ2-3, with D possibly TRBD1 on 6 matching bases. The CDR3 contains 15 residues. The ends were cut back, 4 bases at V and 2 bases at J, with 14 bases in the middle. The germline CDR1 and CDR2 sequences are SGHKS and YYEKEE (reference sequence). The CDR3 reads CASSPGQTLTDTQYF. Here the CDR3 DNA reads TGTGCCAGCAGCCCTGGACAGACGCTCACAGATACGCAGTATTTT. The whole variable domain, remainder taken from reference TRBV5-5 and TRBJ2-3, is DAGVTQSPTHLIKTRGQQVTLRCSPISGHKSVSWYQQVLGQGPQFIFQYYEKEERGRGNFPDRFSARQFPNYSSELNVNALLLGDSALYLCASSPGQTLTDTQYFGPGTRLTVL.

The CDR3 sequence: CASSFLTGSSGGELFF. The CDR3, as DNA: TGCGCCAGCAGCTTCCTAACCGGGTCCTCTGGGGGGGAGCTGTTTTTT. The genes are TRBV5-1 and TRBJ2-2; D call uncertain. Germline V lookup: CDR1 SGHRS, CDR2 YFSETQ. This CDR3 has 16 residues. V was cut by 2 bases and J by 8 bases, with 19 bases left in between.

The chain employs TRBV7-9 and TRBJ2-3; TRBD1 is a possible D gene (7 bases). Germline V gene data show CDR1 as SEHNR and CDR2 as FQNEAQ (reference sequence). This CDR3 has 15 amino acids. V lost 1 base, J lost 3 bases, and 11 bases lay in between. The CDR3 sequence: CASSLVSGGTDTQYF. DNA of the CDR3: TGTGCCAGCAGCTTAGTATCAGGGGGGACAGATACGCAGTATTTT.

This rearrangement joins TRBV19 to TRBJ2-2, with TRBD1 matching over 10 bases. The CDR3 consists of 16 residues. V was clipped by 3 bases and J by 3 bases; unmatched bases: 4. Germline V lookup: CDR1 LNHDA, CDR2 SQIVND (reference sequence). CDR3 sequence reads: CASSMRTGGDTGELFF. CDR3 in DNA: TGTGCCAGTAGTATGAGGACAGGGGGGGACACCGGGGAGCTGTTTTTT.

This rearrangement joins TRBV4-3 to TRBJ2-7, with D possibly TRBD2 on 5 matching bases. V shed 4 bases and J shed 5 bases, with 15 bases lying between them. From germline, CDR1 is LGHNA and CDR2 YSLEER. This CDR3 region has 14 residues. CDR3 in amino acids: CASSRLTGENEQYF. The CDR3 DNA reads TGCGCCAGCAGCCGACTTACCGGGGAAAACGAGCAGTACTTC.

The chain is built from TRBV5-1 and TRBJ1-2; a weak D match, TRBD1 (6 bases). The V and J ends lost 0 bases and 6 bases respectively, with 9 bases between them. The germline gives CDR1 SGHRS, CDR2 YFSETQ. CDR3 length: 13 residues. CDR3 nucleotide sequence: TGCGCCAGCAGCTTGGCGGCAGGGGATGGCTACACCTTC. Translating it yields CASSLAAGDGYTF.

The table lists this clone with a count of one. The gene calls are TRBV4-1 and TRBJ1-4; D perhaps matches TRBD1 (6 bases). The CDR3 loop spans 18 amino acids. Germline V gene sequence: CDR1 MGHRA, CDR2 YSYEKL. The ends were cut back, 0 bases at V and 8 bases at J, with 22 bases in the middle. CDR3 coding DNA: TGCGCCAGCAGCCAAGATATCAGGGGATCAGGCGTTGGGGAAAAACTGTTTTTT. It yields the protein CASSQDIRGSGVGEKLFF.

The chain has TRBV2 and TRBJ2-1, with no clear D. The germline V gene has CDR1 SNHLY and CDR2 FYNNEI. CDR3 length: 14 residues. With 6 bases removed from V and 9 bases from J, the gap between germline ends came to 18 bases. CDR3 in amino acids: CASRVRFLTSEQFF. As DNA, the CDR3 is TGTGCCAGCAGAGTCCGATTCTTAACCAGTGAGCAGTTCTTC.

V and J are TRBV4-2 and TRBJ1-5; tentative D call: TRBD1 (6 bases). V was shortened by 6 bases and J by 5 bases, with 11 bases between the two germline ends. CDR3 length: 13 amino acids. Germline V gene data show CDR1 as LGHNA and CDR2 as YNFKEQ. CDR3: CASSRQEDQPQHF. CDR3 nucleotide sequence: TGTGCCAGCAGTCGACAGGAGGATCAGCCCCAGCATTTT.

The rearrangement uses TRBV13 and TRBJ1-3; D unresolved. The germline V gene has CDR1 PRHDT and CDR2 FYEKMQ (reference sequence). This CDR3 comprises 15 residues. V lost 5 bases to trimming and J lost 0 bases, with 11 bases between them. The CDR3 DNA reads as TGTGCCAGCAGCAGCGAGGAGAGCTCTGGAAACACCATATATTTT. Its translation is CASSSEESSGNTIYF.